This TCR beta chain is drawn from a study of blood T cell repertoires in COVID-19. Germline lookup yields CDR1 SEHNR and CDR2 FQNEAQ (reference sequence). V lost 0 bases to trimming and J lost 4 bases; unmatched junction nucleotides: 4. CDR3 length: 16 amino acids. Per the study methods: Estimates of nucleated cell counts were drawn from the amplification of reference gene primers. Generated by immunoSEQ multiplex PCR, the TCRdb table keeps only in-frame clones and is missing some. The V and J calls and clone size were taken over from that table, and D and trimming were inferred from the DNA. The table has about 90,000 clones, approximately 88% seen once.

The chain carries TRBV7-9 and TRBJ1-5; 9 bases are shared with TRBD1. The source is a woman between 65 and 79 years old with acute or convalescent COVID-19. What was sequenced was peripheral blood. In nucleotides, the CDR3 is TGTGCCAGCAGCTTAGCCACAGGGGGCCGGAATCAGCCCCAGCATTTT. Protein sequence: CASSLATGGRNQPQHF. Full variable domain (missing parts from reference TRBV7-9 and TRBJ1-5): DTGVSQNPRHKITKRGQNVTFRCDPISEHNRLYWYRQTLGQGPEFLTYFQNEAQLEKSRLLSDRFSAERPKGSFSTLEIQRTEQGDSAMYLCASSLATGGRNQPQHFGDGTRLSIL.